These 8 T cell receptor beta chains were all obtained from the same sample, sequenced in a study of blood T cell repertoires in COVID-19. Repertoires were generated with immunoSEQ multiplex PCR, while TCRdb's copy carries only in-frame clones and drops some. This table has fewer than 300,000 clones, roughly 86% appearing once. Sequencing input: peripheral blood. These receptors originate from a man between 18 and 35 years old with active or convalescent COVID-19.

The gene calls are TRBV19 and TRBJ2-3; 12 nucleotides line up with TRBD1. Germline CDR1 and CDR2: LNHDA and SQIVND (reference sequence). This CDR3 is built from 19 residues. J was trimmed by 0 bases and V by 2 bases; bases with no gene match: 9. CDR3 coding DNA: TGTGCCAGTAGTATACGGCCGGGGACAGGGGGCTTCAGCACAGATACGCAGTATTTT. This sequence encodes CASSIRPGTGGFSTDTQYF. Using reference TRBV19 and TRBJ2-3 for the parts outside the CDR3, the full variable domain is DGGITQSPKYLFRKEGQNVTLSCEQNLNHDAMYWYRQDPGQGLRLIYYSQIVNDFQKGDIAEGYSVSREKKESFPLTVTSAQKNPTAFYLCASSIRPGTGGFSTDTQYFGPGTRLTVL.

J is TRBJ2-7 and V is TRBV13; 8 bases match TRBD2. This CDR3 is built from 15 residues. After removal of 3 bases from V and 1 base from J, the junction contained 5 bases not matched to a gene. Germline V lookup: CDR1 PRHDT, CDR2 FYEKMQ (reference sequence). This CDR3 is CASSFRGGASYEQYF. The CDR3 bases are TGTGCCAGCAGCTTCCGGGGGGGTGCGTCCTACGAGCAGTACTTC.

The J gene is TRBJ1-2, the V gene TRBV24-1; no firm D call. CDR1 KGHDR and CDR2 SFDVKD come from the germline V gene. CDR3 length equals 14 residues. V dropped 3 bases and J dropped 0 bases, with 7 bases sitting between them. The DNA of the CDR3 is TGTGCCACCAGTGATGCCCACACTAACTATGGCTACACCTTC. This gives the protein CATSDAHTNYGYTF.

This sequence joins TRBV2 and TRBJ1-5, with a weak D call TRBD1 (5 bases). The CDR3 consists of 15 residues. Germline-derived CDR1 and CDR2 are SNHLY and FYNNEI. V was clipped by 6 bases and J by 2 bases, with 14 bases between them. The CDR3 DNA reads as TGTGCCAGCAGCACCGCGGGGGGTGGCAATCAGCCCCAGCATTTT. It yields the protein CASSTAGGGNQPQHF.

This clone was recorded a few times. V usage is TRBV7-9 and J usage is TRBJ2-7; tentative D call: TRBD1 (6 bases). Trimming stripped 7 bases from V and 0 bases from J, with 16 bases between. Germline-derived CDR1 and CDR2 are SEHNR and FQNEAQ (reference sequence). The CDR3 has 15 amino acids. As DNA, the CDR3 is TGTGCCAGCATCGCACAGGGCACGAGCTCCTACGAGCAGTACTTC. Protein sequence: CASIAQGTSSYEQYF.

This chain uses TRBV5-6 with TRBJ1-5; D remains unclear. Trimming removed 0 bases from V and 6 bases from J, with 7 bases in between. The CDR3 covers 13 residues. Germline V CDR1 and CDR2: SGHDT, YYEEEE. The CDR3 sequence is CASSLGASQPQHF. As DNA, the CDR3 is TGTGCCAGCAGCTTGGGCGCTAGTCAGCCCCAGCATTTT.

The V call is TRBV20-1, the J call TRBJ1-5; possibly TRBD1 for D (5 bases). CDR3 length equals 16 residues. V lost 3 bases, J lost 5 bases, and 20 bases lay in between. Germline loops: CDR1 DFQATT, CDR2 SNEGSKA (reference sequence). The CDR3 reads CSASQLGGRAHQPQHF. In DNA form, the CDR3 reads TGCAGTGCTAGTCAGTTGGGTGGCAGGGCCCATCAGCCCCAGCATTTT.

The chain uses TRBV5-1 and TRBJ1-1; 8 bases align to TRBD1. V lost 4 bases to trimming and J lost 0 bases; unmatched junction nucleotides: 8. The CDR3 is 16 residues long. From germline, CDR1 is SGHRS and CDR2 YFSETQ. In nucleotides, the CDR3 is TGCGCCAGCAGCCCAAGACAGGGGCTGATGAACACTGAAGCTTTCTTT. It yields the protein CASSPRQGLMNTEAFF.